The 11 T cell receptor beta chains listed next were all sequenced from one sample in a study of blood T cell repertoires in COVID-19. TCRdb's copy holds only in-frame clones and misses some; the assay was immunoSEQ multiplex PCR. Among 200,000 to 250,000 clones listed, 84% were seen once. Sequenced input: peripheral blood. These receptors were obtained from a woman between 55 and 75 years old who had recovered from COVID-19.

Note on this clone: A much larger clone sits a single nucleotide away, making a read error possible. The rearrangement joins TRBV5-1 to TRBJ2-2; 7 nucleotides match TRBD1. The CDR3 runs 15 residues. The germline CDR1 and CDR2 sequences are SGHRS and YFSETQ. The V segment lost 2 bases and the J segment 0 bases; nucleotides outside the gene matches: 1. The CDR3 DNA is TGCGCCAGCAGCTTCGGGACAGCGAACACCGGGGAGCTGTTTTTT. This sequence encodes CASSFGTANTGELFF.

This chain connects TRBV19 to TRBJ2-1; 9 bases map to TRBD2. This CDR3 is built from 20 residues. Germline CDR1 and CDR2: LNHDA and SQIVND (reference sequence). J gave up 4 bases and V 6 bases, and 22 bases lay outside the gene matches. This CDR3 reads CASRGLGKRGAHSTYNEQFF. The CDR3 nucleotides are TGTGCCAGTAGGGGGCTCGGGAAGCGGGGGGCCCATTCCACGTACAATGAGCAGTTCTTC.

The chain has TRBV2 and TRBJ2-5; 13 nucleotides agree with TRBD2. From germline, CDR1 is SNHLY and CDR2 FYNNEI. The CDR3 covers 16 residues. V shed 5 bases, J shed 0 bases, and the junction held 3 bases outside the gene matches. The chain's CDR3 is CASSLTSGGYQETQYF. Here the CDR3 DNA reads TGTGCCAGCAGTCTGACTAGCGGGGGGTACCAAGAGACCCAGTACTTC.

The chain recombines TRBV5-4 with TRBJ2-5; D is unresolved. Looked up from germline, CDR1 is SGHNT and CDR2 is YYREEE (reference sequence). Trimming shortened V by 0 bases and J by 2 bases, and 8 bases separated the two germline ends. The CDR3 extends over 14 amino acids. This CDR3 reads CASSLGAGQETQYF. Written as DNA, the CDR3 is TGTGCCAGCAGCTTGGGGGCAGGACAAGAGACCCAGTACTTC.

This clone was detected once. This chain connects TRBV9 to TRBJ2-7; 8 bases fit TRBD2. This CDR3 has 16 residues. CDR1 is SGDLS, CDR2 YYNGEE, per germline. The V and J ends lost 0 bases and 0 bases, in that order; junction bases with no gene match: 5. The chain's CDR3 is CASSVAAGGTSYEQYF. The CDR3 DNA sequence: TGTGCCAGCAGCGTAGCCGCGGGGGGTACCTCCTACGAGCAGTACTTC.

CDR3 in DNA: TGCGCCAGCAGCTTGCCGGGGGGGCCGTCCCAGTATTTT. Translating gives CASSLPGGPSQYF. J is TRBJ2-3 and V is TRBV5-1, with 8 bases aligning to TRBD2. Germline V gene lookup returns CDR1 SGHRS and CDR2 YFSETQ. V gave up 1 base and J gave up 12 bases; unmatched junction bases: 7. CDR3 length: 13 amino acids.

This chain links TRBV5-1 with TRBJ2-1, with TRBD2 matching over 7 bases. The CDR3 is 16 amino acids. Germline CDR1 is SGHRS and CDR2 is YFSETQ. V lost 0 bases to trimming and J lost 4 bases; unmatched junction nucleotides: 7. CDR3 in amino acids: CASSLAGGSGYNEQFF. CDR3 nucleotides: TGCGCCAGCAGCTTGGCCGGGGGGAGCGGATACAATGAGCAGTTCTTC.

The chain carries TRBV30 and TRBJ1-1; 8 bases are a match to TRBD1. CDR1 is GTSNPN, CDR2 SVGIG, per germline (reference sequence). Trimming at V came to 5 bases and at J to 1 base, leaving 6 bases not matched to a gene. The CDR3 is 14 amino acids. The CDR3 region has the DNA TGTGCCTGGGGCGACAGGGGACCGAACACTGAAGCTTTCTTT. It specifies CAWGDRGPNTEAFF.

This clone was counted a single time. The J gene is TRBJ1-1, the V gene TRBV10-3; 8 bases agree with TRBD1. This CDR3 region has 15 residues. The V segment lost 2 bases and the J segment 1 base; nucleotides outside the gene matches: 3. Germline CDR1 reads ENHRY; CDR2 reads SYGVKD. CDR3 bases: TGTGCCATCAGTGAGCCGGACAGGGCGAACACTGAAGCTTTCTTT. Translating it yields CAISEPDRANTEAFF.

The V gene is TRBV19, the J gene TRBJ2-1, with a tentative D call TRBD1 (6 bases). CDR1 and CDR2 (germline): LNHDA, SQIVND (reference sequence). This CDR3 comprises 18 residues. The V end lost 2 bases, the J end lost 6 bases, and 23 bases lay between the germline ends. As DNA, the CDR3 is TGTGCCAGTAGTATAAGGGGGACCCTTCAGGGGTCCGGCAATGAGCAGTTCTTC. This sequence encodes CASSIRGTLQGSGNEQFF.

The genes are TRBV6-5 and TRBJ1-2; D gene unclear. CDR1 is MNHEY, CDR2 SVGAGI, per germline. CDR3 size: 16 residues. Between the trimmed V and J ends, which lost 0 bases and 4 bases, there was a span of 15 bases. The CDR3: CASSYSLSSAGYGYTF. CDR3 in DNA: TGTGCCAGCAGTTACTCGTTGTCTTCGGCAGGCTATGGCTACACCTTC.